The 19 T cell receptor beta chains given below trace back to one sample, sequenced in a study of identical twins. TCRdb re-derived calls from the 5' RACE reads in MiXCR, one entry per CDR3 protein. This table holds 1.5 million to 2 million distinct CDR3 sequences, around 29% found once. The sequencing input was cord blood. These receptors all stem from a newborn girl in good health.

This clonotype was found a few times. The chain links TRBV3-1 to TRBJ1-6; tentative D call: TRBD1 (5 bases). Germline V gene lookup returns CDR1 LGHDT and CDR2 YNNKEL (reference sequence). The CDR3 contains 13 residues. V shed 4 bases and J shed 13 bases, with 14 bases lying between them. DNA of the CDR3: TGTGCCAGCAGCCTATTAGGGGCCCCCCCCCTCCACTTT. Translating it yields CASSLLGAPPLHF.

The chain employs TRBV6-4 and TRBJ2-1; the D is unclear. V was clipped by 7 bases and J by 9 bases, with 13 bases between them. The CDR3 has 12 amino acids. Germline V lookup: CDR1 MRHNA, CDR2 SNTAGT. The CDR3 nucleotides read TGTGCCAGCACTCGTAGTAACAGTGAGCAGTTCTTC. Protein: CASTRSNSEQFF.

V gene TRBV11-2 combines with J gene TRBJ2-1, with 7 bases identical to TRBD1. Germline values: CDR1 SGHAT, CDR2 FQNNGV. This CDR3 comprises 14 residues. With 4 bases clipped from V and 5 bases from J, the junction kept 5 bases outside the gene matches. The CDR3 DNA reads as TGTGCCAGCAGCTCAGGGGGAAGGGACAATGAGCAGTTCTTC. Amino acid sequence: CASSSGGRDNEQFF.

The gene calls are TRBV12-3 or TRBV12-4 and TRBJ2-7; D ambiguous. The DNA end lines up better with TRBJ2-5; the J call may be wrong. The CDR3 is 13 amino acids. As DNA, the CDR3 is TGTGCCAGCAGCTCCCTCCGGCTGGAGACCCAGTACTTC. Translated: CASSSLRLETQYF.

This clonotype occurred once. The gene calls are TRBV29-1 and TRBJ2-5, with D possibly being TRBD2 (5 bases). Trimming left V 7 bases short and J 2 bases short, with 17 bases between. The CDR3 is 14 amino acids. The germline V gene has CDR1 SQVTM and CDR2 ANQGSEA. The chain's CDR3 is CSAPLLDWQETQYF. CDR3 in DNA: TGCAGCGCGCCACTCTTGGACTGGCAAGAGACCCAGTACTTC. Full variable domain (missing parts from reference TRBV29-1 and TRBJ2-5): SAVISQKPSRDICQRGTSLTIQCQVDSQVTMMFWYRQQPGQSLTLIATANQGSEATYESGFVIDKFPISRPNLTFSTLTVSNMSPEDSSIYLCSAPLLDWQETQYFGPGTRLLVL.

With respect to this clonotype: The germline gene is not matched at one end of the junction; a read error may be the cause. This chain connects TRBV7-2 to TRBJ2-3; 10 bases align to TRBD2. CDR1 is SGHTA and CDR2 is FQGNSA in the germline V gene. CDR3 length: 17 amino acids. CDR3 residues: CACSSGVAGGRWDTQYF. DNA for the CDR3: TGTGCCTGCAGTTCTGGGGTAGCGGGAGGAAGGTGGGATACGCAGTATTTT.

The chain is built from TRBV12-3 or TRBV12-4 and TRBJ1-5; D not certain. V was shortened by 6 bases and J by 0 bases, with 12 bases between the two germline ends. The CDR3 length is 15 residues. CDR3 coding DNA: TGTGCCAGCAGCTTCCTTCCCGGTAGCAATCAGCCCCAGCATTTT. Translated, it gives CASSFLPGSNQPQHF.

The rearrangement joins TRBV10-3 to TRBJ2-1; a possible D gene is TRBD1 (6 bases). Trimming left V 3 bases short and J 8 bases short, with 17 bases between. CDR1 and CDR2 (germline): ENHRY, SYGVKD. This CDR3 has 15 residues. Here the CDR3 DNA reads TGTGCCATCAGTGATTCCGGGACATCAACCGATGAGCAGTTCTTC. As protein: CAISDSGTSTDEQFF.

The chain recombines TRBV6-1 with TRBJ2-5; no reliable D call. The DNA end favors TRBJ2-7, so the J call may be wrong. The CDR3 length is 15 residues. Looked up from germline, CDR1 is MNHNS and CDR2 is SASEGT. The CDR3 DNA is TGTGCCAGCAGTGAAGGCCCAGGAAACAACTACGAGCAGTACTTC. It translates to CASSEGPGNNYEQYF.

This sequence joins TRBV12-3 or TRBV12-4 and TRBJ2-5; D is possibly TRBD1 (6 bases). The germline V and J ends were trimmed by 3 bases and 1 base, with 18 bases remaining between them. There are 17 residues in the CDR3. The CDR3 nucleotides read TGTGCCAGCAGTTTGGGGACCGGGACACCAGGCCAAGAGACCCAGTACTTC. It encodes CASSLGTGTPGQETQYF.

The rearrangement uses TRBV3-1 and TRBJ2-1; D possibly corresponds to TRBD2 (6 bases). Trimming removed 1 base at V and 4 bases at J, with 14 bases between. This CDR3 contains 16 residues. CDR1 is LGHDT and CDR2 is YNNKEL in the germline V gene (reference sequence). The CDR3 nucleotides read TGTGCCAGCAGCCAAGTAATTGGGACTTTTTACAATGAGCAGTTCTTC. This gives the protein CASSQVIGTFYNEQFF.

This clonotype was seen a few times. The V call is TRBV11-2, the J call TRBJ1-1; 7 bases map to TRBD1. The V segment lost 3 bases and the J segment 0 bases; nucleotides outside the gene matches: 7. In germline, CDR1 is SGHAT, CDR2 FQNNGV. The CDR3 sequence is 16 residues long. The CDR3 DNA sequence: TGTGCCAGCAGCTTGTACAGGGGTCCCATGAACACTGAAGCTTTCTTT. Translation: CASSLYRGPMNTEAFF.

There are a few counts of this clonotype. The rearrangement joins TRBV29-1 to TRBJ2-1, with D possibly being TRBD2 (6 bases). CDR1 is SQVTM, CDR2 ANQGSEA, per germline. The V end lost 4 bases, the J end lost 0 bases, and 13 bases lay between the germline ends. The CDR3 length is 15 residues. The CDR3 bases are TGCAGCGTTGCCCTAGCGATAAGCTCCTACAATGAGCAGTTCTTC. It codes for CSVALAISSYNEQFF.

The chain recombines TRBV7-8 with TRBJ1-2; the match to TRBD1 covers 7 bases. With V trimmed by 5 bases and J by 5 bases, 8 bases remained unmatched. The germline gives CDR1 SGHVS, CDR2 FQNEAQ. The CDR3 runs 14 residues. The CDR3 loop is CASSAQGNPYGYTF. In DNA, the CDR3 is TGTGCCAGCAGCGCACAGGGGAACCCTTATGGCTACACCTTC.

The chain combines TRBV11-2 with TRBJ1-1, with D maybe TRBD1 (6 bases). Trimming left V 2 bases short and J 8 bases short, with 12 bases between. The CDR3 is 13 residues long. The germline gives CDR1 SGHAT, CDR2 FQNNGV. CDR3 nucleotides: TGTGCCAGCAGCTTACCCCGTGGACAGGAAGCTTTCTTT. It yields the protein CASSLPRGQEAFF.

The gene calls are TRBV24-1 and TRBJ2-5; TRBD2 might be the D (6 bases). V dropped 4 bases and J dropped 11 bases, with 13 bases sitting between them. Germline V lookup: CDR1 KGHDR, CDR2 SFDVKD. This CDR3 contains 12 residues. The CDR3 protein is CATSERGNEQYF. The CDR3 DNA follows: TGTGCCACCAGTGAACGGGGGAATGAGCAGTACTTC.

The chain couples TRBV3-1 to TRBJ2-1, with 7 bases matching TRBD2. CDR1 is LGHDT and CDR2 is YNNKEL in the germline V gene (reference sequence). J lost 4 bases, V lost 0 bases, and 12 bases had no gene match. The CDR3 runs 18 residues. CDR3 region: CASSQDTNRGEPYNEQFF. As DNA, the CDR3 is TGTGCCAGCAGCCAAGATACCAATCGGGGGGAGCCTTACAATGAGCAGTTCTTC.

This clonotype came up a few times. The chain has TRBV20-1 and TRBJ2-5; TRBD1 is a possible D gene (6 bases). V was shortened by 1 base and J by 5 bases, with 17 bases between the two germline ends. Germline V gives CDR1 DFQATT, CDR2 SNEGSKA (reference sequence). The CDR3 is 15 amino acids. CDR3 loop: CSARGNWGLGETQYF. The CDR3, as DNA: TGCAGTGCTAGAGGGAATTGGGGGCTAGGCGAGACCCAGTACTTC.

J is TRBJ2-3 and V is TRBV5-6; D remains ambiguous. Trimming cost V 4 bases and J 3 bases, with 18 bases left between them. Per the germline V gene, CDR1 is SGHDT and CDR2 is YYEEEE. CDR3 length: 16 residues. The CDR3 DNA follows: TGTGCCAGCAGCCGCCCGAACAGCGCTCCTACAGATACGCAGTATTTT. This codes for CASSRPNSAPTDTQYF.